A single sample gave rise to the 27 T cell receptor beta chains below, sequenced in a study of CD4 T cells in relation to SARS-CoV-2 and coronaviruses. These receptors have no identified antigens. Generated by immunoSEQ multiplex PCR, the TCRdb table keeps only in-frame clones and is missing some. Counted here are about 24,000 clones, around four fifths occurring once; the ten biggest clones make up roughly 12%. CD4+ T cells from unexposed donors were obtained before the COVID-19 pandemic (2011-2018). The cells were cultured for 10 days before CD4+ T cells were isolated. The specimen was CD4+ T cells from PBMCs, cultured in vitro. The source of these receptors is a human donor in good health.

The gene calls are TRBV18 and TRBJ2-2; 13 nucleotides align to TRBD2. V shed 1 base and J 5 bases; nucleotides not matched to a gene: 7. Germline V lookup: CDR1 KGHSH, CDR2 LQKENI. The CDR3 is 18 residues long. CDR3 in amino acids: CASSPLESGLAGTGELFF. DNA of the CDR3: TGTGCCAGCTCACCACTTGAATCGGGACTAGCGGGGACCGGGGAGCTGTTTTTT.

This chain connects TRBV4-1 to TRBJ2-5; 8 nucleotides align to TRBD2. Germline assignment: CDR1 MGHRA and CDR2 YSYEKL. The CDR3 is made up of 17 amino acids. Trimming cost V 5 bases and J 4 bases; bases outside gene matches: 15. The CDR3 region is CASSKGPGGRERETQYF. The CDR3, as DNA: TGCGCCAGCAGCAAGGGTCCGGGGGGGCGGGAGAGAGAGACCCAGTACTTC.

V is TRBV24-1 and J is TRBJ2-2, with 10 bases that match TRBD1. The V segment lost 8 bases and the J segment 5 bases; nucleotides outside the gene matches: 7. Germline lookup yields CDR1 KGHDR and CDR2 SFDVKD. The CDR3 is 15 residues long. DNA for the CDR3: TGTGCCACCAAATCCGGGACAGGGGAGACCGGGGAGCTGTTTTTT. Translation: CATKSGTGETGELFF.

The rearrangement links TRBV7-9 to TRBJ1-3; 7 nucleotides agree with TRBD1. Trimming at V came to 5 bases and at J to 4 bases, leaving 14 bases not matched to a gene. Germline-derived CDR1 and CDR2 are SEHNR and FQNEAQ (reference sequence). CDR3 size: 17 residues. CDR3 region: CASSPPRQGRDGNTIYF. CDR3 coding DNA: TGTGCCAGCAGCCCGCCCAGACAGGGAAGGGACGGAAACACCATATATTTT.

The chain uses TRBV29-1 and TRBJ1-1; D unclear. The germline V and J ends were trimmed by 5 bases and 0 bases, with 10 bases remaining between them. The germline V gene encodes CDR1 SQVTM and CDR2 ANQGSEA. The CDR3 runs 13 residues. The CDR3 DNA is TGCAGCGTTACAAATGGAGTGAACACTGAAGCTTTCTTT. Amino acids: CSVTNGVNTEAFF.

This clone showed up just once. The chain links TRBV6-5 to TRBJ1-5; D ambiguous. The CDR3 has 13 residues. V lost 8 bases and J lost 6, with 14 bases in between. Germline V gives CDR1 MNHEY, CDR2 SVGAGI. CDR3 loop: CASLVGNGQPQHF. The DNA of the CDR3 is TGTGCCAGCTTGGTGGGGAACGGTCAGCCCCAGCATTTT.

This rearrangement joins TRBV5-1 to TRBJ2-3; D is possibly TRBD2 (5 bases). From germline, CDR1 is SGHRS and CDR2 YFSETQ. The V gene lost 1 base and the J gene lost 1 base, with 13 bases spanning the gap. This CDR3 is 16 amino acids long. CDR3 protein: CASSLRGPGGTDTQYF. The CDR3 coding sequence is TGCGCCAGCAGCTTGAGAGGTCCCGGGGGCACAGATACGCAGTATTTT.

The CDR3 sequence is CASSIRGQSQYF. The CDR3 region has the DNA TGTGCCAGTAGTATCCGGGGACAGAGCCAGTACTTC. The chain links TRBV19 to TRBJ2-5, with 7 bases aligning to TRBD1. This CDR3 comprises 12 residues. The trim removed 3 bases at V and 10 bases at J, leaving 5 bases unmatched. From germline, CDR1 is LNHDA and CDR2 SQIVND (reference sequence).

The rearrangement uses TRBV10-1 and TRBJ2-6, with D maybe TRBD2 (5 bases). With 3 bases removed from V and 2 bases from J, the gap between germline ends came to 5 bases. Germline V gives CDR1 WNHNN, CDR2 SYGVQD (reference sequence). This CDR3 is 14 amino acids long. The CDR3 is CASSDGAGANVLTF. The CDR3, as DNA: TGCGCCAGCAGTGACGGGGCTGGGGCCAACGTCCTGACTTTC.

This clone was seen a few times. This chain uses TRBV7-9 with TRBJ2-2; TRBD2 might be the D (6 bases). The V gene lost 3 bases and the J gene lost 7 bases, with 15 bases spanning the gap. The CDR3 extends over 15 amino acids. Germline CDR1 reads SEHNR; CDR2 reads FQNEAQ (reference sequence). CDR3 loop: CASSFNREISGELFF. The CDR3 coding sequence is TGTGCCAGCAGCTTTAATCGGGAGATAAGCGGGGAGCTGTTTTTT.

This clone was observed once. J is TRBJ2-7 and V is TRBV5-1; 12 positions match TRBD2. After removal of 3 bases from V and 0 bases from J, the junction contained 1 base not matched to a gene. The CDR3 covers 15 residues. Germline CDR1 SGHRS, CDR2 YFSETQ. The CDR3 protein is CASSWTSGASYEQYF. CDR3 nucleotide sequence: TGCGCCAGCAGCTGGACTAGCGGGGCCTCCTACGAGCAGTACTTC.

This clone was observed a handful of times. The rearrangement uses TRBV6-5 and TRBJ2-7; 7 bases map to TRBD2. The V segment lost 6 bases and the J segment 2 bases; nucleotides outside the gene matches: 7. Germline loops: CDR1 MNHEY, CDR2 SVGAGI. This CDR3 region has 14 residues. For the CDR3, the DNA is TGTGCCAGCAGACCTGACCTAGCGGCCTACGAGCAGTACTTC. It specifies CASRPDLAAYEQYF.

This clone was seen more than once but under ten times. V gene TRBV19 combines with J gene TRBJ2-3, with TRBD2 identical over 14 bases. J was trimmed by 2 bases and V by 8 bases; bases with no gene match: 3. The CDR3 loop spans 15 amino acids. Germline assignment: CDR1 LNHDA and CDR2 SQIVND (reference sequence). CDR3 bases: TGTGCCAGTGGGACTAGCGGGAGTCCCACAGATACGCAGTATTTT. Amino acids: CASGTSGSPTDTQYF.

V is TRBV12-5 and J is TRBJ1-5, with TRBD1 matching 7 bases. V lost 5 bases to trimming and J lost 3 bases; unmatched junction nucleotides: 4. The germline gives CDR1 LGHNT, CDR2 FRNRAP. This CDR3 contains 14 residues. Written as DNA, the CDR3 is TGTGCTAGTGGTGGGGACAGCTTCAATCAGCCCCAGCATTTT. Amino acid sequence: CASGGDSFNQPQHF.

This clone was seen once. V is TRBV6-5 and J is TRBJ1-1; 8 nucleotides align to TRBD1. Germline loops: CDR1 MNHEY, CDR2 SVGAGI. This CDR3 has 13 amino acids. V trimming: 6 bases; J trimming: 3 bases; junction bases outside the gene matches: 3. CDR3 in amino acids: CASRIQGDTEAFF. The CDR3 DNA reads TGTGCCAGCAGAATACAGGGGGACACTGAAGCTTTCTTT.

The chain links TRBV19 to TRBJ2-1; D is perhaps TRBD2 (6 bases). Germline V gene lookup returns CDR1 LNHDA and CDR2 SQIVND (reference sequence). The CDR3 has 15 amino acids. The V end was cut by 1 base, the J end by 1 base, with 8 bases between. CDR3 DNA: TGTGCCAGTAGTATAGGAGGGAGGTCCTACAATGAGCAGTTCTTC. As protein: CASSIGGRSYNEQFF. Variable domain in full (rest from reference TRBV19 and TRBJ2-1): DGGITQSPKYLFRKEGQNVTLSCEQNLNHDAMYWYRQDPGQGLRLIYYSQIVNDFQKGDIAEGYSVSREKKESFPLTVTSAQKNPTAFYLCASSIGGRSYNEQFFGPGTRLTVL.

V and J are TRBV10-2 and TRBJ2-5, with a possible D match to TRBD2 (6 bases). This CDR3 spans 16 amino acids. Germline CDR1 and CDR2: WSHSY and SAAADI. The germline V and J ends were trimmed by 7 bases and 7 bases, with 25 bases remaining between them. The CDR3 DNA reads TGCGCCAGCACCGAACCTTCGGGGGTCGGGTTGGGGACCCAGTACTTC. Its translation: CASTEPSGVGLGTQYF.

The V and J genes are TRBV4-2 and TRBJ1-6; 7 bases fit TRBD1. Trimming at V came to 7 bases and at J to 10 bases, leaving 7 bases not matched to a gene. The CDR3 runs 13 residues. Per germline, CDR1 LGHNA and CDR2 YNFKEQ. The DNA for the CDR3 is TGTGCCAGCAACGACAGGGATGGGTCACCCCTCCACTTT. Protein: CASNDRDGSPLHF.

The chain has TRBV5-6 and TRBJ2-7; TRBD2 matches at 7 bases. The CDR3 is 14 amino acids. The germline gives CDR1 SGHDT, CDR2 YYEEEE. J lost 2 bases, V lost 4 bases, and 6 bases had no gene match. The CDR3, as DNA: TGTGCCAGCAGCCAGATAGGGACTACCTACGAGCAGTACTTC. Amino acid sequence: CASSQIGTTYEQYF.

The chain is built from TRBV24-1 and TRBJ1-5; a possible D gene is TRBD1 (5 bases). Germline V lookup: CDR1 KGHDR, CDR2 SFDVKD. This CDR3 is 13 amino acids long. The V gene lost 6 bases and the J gene lost 4 bases, with 9 bases spanning the gap. The DNA for the CDR3 is TGTGCCACCAGTTCTGGGGGGAATCAGCCCCAGCATTTT. As protein: CATSSGGNQPQHF.

This clone was observed a few times. The chain recombines TRBV2 with TRBJ1-2; D gene ambiguous. Germline CDR1 SNHLY, CDR2 FYNNEI. V lost 7 bases, J lost 8 bases, and 11 bases lay in between. The CDR3 is made up of 11 amino acids. For the CDR3, the DNA is TGTGCCAGCACGAGGGCTCTGGGCTACACCTTC. Protein: CASTRALGYTF.

The V and J genes are TRBV2 and TRBJ1-4; D remains unclear. The CDR3 consists of 13 residues. Germline values: CDR1 SNHLY, CDR2 FYNNEI. The V end lost 6 bases, the J end lost 7 bases, and 12 bases lay between the germline ends. For the CDR3, the DNA is TGTGCCAGCAGGGGAGGACTGGCTGAAAAACTGTTTTTT. It codes for CASRGGLAEKLFF.

The chain is built from TRBV28 and TRBJ1-1; D is uncertain. CDR3 length: 11 residues. V was shortened by 6 bases and J by 1 base, with 3 bases between the two germline ends. Germline lookup yields CDR1 MDHEN and CDR2 SYDVKM. The CDR3 sequence is CASSSNTEAFF. The DNA of the CDR3 is TGTGCCAGCAGCTCGAACACTGAAGCTTTCTTT.

This chain connects TRBV10-1 to TRBJ2-7; TRBD2 might be the D (5 bases). Germline lookup yields CDR1 WNHNN and CDR2 SYGVQD (reference sequence). CDR3 length: 14 amino acids. V was cut by 2 bases and J by 4 bases, with 12 bases left in between. This chain's CDR3 is CASSEVGEGYEQYF. Written as DNA, the CDR3 is TGCGCCAGCAGTGAGGTGGGAGAGGGATACGAGCAGTACTTC.

This clone is deemed large. This rearrangement joins TRBV6-2 or TRBV6-3 to TRBJ2-7; the match to TRBD2 covers 11 bases. The CDR3 covers 16 residues. Per germline, CDR1 MNHEY and CDR2 SVGEGT. V lost 6 bases, J lost 2 bases, and 9 bases stayed unmatched. CDR3 protein: CASSLTSGSPTYEQYF. The CDR3 nucleotides are TGTGCCAGCAGCCTTACTAGCGGGAGCCCAACCTACGAGCAGTACTTC.

This sequence joins TRBV7-9 and TRBJ2-7; 10 bases are shared with TRBD2. The CDR3 has 16 amino acids. Germline CDR1 and CDR2: SEHNR and FQNEAQ (reference sequence). Trimming at V came to 5 bases and at J to 4 bases, leaving 11 bases not matched to a gene. DNA for the CDR3: TGTGCCAGCAGCCCCGAGGCAGCGGGAGGGCCTTACGAGCAGTACTTC. Its translation is CASSPEAAGGPYEQYF.

The rearrangement uses TRBV7-2 and TRBJ1-2; D is undetermined. This CDR3 has 14 residues. Per the germline V gene, CDR1 is SGHTA and CDR2 is FQGNSA. The ends were cut back, 1 base at V and 1 base at J, with 7 bases in the middle. CDR3 region: CASSLVDINYGYTF. The CDR3 DNA is TGTGCCAGCAGCTTAGTCGACATTAACTATGGCTACACCTTC. The full variable domain, with the rest looked up from reference TRBV7-2 and TRBJ1-2, is GAGVSQSPSNKVTEKGKDVELRCDPISGHTALYWYRQSLGQGLEFLIYFQGNSAPDKSGLPSDRFSAERTGGSVSTLTIQRTQQEDSAVYLCASSLVDINYGYTFGSGTRLTVV.